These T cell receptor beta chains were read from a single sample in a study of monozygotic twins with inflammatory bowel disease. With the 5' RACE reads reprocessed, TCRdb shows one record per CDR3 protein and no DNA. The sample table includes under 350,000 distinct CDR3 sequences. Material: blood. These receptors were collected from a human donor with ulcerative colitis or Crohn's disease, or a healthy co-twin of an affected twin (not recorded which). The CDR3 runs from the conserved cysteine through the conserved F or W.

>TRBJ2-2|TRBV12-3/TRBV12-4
CASSFRTSRNTGELFF
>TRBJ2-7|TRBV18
CASSPTGEGEQYF
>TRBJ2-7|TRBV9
CASSVTAGGVNYEQYF
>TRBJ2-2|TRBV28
CASSPGGQNTGELFF
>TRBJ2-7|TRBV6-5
CASSYPSRGRIEQYF
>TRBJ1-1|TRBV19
CASSIFREAFF
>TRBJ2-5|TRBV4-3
CASSQSAGTETQYF
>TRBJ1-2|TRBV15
CATSRDLGLTTGGYTF
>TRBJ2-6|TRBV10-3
CAISAGSRGGSGANVLTF
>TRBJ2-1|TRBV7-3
CASSSGQGRGNEQFF
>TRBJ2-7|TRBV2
CASSVGATYEQYF
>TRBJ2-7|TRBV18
CASSPVQGAPSEQYF
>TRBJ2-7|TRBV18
CASSRGTDHYEQYF
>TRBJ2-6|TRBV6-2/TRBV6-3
CASSYISGQGLPPGANVLTF
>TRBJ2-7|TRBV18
CASSPSLGALSYEQYF
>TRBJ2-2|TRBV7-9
CASSFLVSNTGELFF
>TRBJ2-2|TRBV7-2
CASSTTRGTGELFF
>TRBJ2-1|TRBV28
CASSIMTSGSLNEQFF
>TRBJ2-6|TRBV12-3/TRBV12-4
CASSSFMGSGANVLTF
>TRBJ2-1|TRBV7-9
CASSFRTGGNEQFF
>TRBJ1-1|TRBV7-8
CASSHQQGRTEAFF
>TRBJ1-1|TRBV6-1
CASSANRNTEAFF
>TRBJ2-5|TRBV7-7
CASSLKGVSLETQYF
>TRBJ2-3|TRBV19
CASSRRSGHNTDTQYF
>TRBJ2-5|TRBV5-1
CASSLEETQYF
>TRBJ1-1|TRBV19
CASNRGRGLRMNTEAFF
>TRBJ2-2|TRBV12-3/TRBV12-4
CASSLISAGELFF
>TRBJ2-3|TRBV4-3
CASSQDGVGGPDTQYF
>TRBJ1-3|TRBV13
CASSVTSGNTIYF
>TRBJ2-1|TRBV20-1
CSARPRTGRTYNEQFF
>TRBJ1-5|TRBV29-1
CSVEMGRGSNQPQHF
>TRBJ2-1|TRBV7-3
CASTLAGGDNEQFF
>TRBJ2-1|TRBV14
CASSHRRQEYNEQFF
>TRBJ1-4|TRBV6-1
CASSETWANEKLFF
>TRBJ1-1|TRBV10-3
CAIRVDRTGTEAFF
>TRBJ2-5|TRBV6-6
CASSYPTGQETQYF
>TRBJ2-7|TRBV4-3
CASSRGETGGYEQYF
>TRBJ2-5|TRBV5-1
CASSLGGGQETQYF
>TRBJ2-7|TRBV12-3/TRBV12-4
CASSPGLAGAISLEQYF
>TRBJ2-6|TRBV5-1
CASSLVPGQGISGANVLTF
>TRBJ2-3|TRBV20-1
CSAREAGITDTQYF